The present T cell receptor (beta chain) was sequenced within a study of cytomegalovirus exposure and HLA in healthy donors. Whole-study context: An earlier analysis identified approximately 110 million unique TCR beta sequences in about 200 million T cells.

Study observations and caveats: The Asian-associated ancestry cluster reportedly had fewer N-insertions than the roughly 670-donor mean in a later analysis. Researchers counted around 170 TCR beta chains as cytomegalovirus-associated.

As to this clone: As yet, its antigen is unknown.

Germline CDR1 and CDR2: DFQATT and SNEGSKA (reference sequence). This CDR3 has 11 residues. V lost 4 bases, J lost 6 bases, and 9 bases lay in between. Primers: 60 Vbeta forward and 13 Jbeta reverse. Profiled with immunoSEQ multiplex PCR; TCRdb holds only in-frame clones, not every one. The repertoire consists of approximately 190,000 clones, with approximately 78% occurring once and the leading ten covering roughly 0.8%. The rearrangement links TRBV20-1 to TRBJ1-2; weak D call: TRBD1 (6 bases). The receptor was derived from a young woman in good health and CMV-seronegative. The sequenced sample consisted of PBMCs. The CDR3, as DNA: TGCAGTGCTAACAGGGTGGATGGCTACACCTTC. It translates to CSANRVDGYTF.